The present entry profiles one T cell receptor beta chain with its context. The data were obtained in a study of PD-1 blockade in classical Hodgkin lymphoma. Relapse was seen in all patients after autologous stem cell transplantation, and brentuximab vedotin exposure was variable. Assay: immunoSEQ multiplex PCR; the TCRdb copy retains only in-frame clones and omits some. The sample includes approximately 43,000 clones, 86% of them seen just once. The CDR3 length is 15 residues. V trimming: 5 bases; J trimming: 4 bases; junction bases outside the gene matches: 7. CDR1 is SEHNR, CDR2 FQNEAQ, per germline (reference sequence).

The genes are TRBV7-9 and TRBJ2-2; TRBD2 agrees at 7 bases. The receptor comes from a human donor with classical Hodgkin lymphoma. The sequenced sample was peripheral blood mononuclear cells (PBMCs), obtained before the second cycle of nivolumab. CDR3 sequence (DNA): TGTGCCAGCAGCCCCCGGGGGGTTAGCACCGGGGAGCTGTTTTTT. Translation: CASSPRGVSTGELFF.